A selection of T cell receptor beta chains follows, all from one sample in a study of blood T cell repertoires in COVID-19. Some clones are missing from TCRdb's copy, which holds only in-frame ones; the method was immunoSEQ multiplex PCR. The sample holds about 36,000 clones, approximately 91% seen once. Input material: peripheral blood. These receptors were obtained from a human donor in a cohort sampled during active COVID-19. CDR3s include the opening cysteine and the closing phenylalanine or tryptophan. Each record gives: D gene, V gene, clone size, CDR3 protein. The D gene is left open where the match is weak. Size is omitted from some rows. Given values are once, few, many or a class for expanded clones.

TRBD1	TRBV2	-	CASSVLTGGNEQYF
-	TRBV6-5	-	CASKLIGGDEKLFF
-	TRBV6-2/TRBV6-3	-	CASSPRTVLREQYF
-	TRBV6-5	-	CAAFDPRVGNEQFF
TRBD1	TRBV9	-	CASSVGQGGQPQHF
TRBD1	TRBV29-1	-	CSVGYRQGGNEKLFF
-	TRBV30	-	CAWSTDYTGELFF
TRBD2	TRBV9	-	CASSVMGGGYADTQYF
TRBD1	TRBV6-5	-	CASSYGTGHYNEQFF
-	TRBV30	-	CAWSDAVTDTQYF
-	TRBV11-2	-	CASSSSAVFSYEQYF
-	TRBV5-6	-	CASSLYRLWDYGYTF
-	TRBV12-3/TRBV12-4	-	CASLRGAGEKLFF
-	TRBV29-1	-	CSVRDSLANEQFF
-	TRBV7-3	-	CASSLTRDSQETQYF
-	TRBV19	-	CASTSRGDGTEAFF
TRBD1	TRBV27	once	CASSRRGQDFSSYNSPLHF
-	TRBV28	once	CASMREGVGETQYF
-	TRBV4-1	-	CASSQWQGYTF
-	TRBV27	once	CASSFGVGGGYTF
TRBD2	TRBV28	-	CASSLFGGGVNIQYF
-	TRBV4-1	once	CATSWGDGTDTQYF
TRBD1	TRBV7-9	-	CASSSTGVNYNEQFF
TRBD2	TRBV10-3	-	CAISESLAGKETQYF
TRBD1	TRBV4-1	-	CASSQPGQGNEKLFF
-	TRBV6-5	-	CASSQGPQETQYF
-	TRBV6-5	-	CASRGPLYQPQHF
TRBD1	TRBV3-1/TRBV3-2	-	CASSQGDRGVSPLHF
TRBD1	TRBV18	-	CASSSDRVATEAFF
TRBD1	TRBV5-4	-	CASRGQENYGYTF
-	TRBV5-1	-	CASSLTVGTEAFF
TRBD2	TRBV27	-	CASSYSGGYEQYF
-	TRBV2	-	CASNRGNQPQHF
-	TRBV5-1	-	CASKSFSSVDEKLFF
TRBD1	TRBV19	-	CASSSWTGVAYEQYF
-	TRBV27	few	CASSSGTYEQYF
-	TRBV6-6	-	CASTNGGGGTYNEQFF
-	TRBV24-1	-	CATSDAAAGKETQYF
TRBD1	TRBV7-8	-	CASSLVRDRFPYGYTF
TRBD1	TRBV5-4	-	CASSPGQGTPDTQYF
TRBD1	TRBV6-5	-	CASSRQGNYGYTF
TRBD2	TRBV7-3	-	CASSLSSGVYNEQFF
TRBD2	TRBV19	-	CASSIDTGGGWNEQFF
-	TRBV3-1/TRBV3-2	-	CASSQERTQTDTQYF
-	TRBV20-1	few	CSASGGVGYTF
TRBD2	TRBV7-2	-	CASSPGTSLETQYF
-	TRBV27	-	CASSSRTSTDTQYF
TRBD1	TRBV30	-	CAWSVDRGNQPQHF
-	TRBV2	-	CASSDGQRFGNTIYF
TRBD1	TRBV18	-	CASSPSRTGSNYGYTF
-	TRBV7-9	few	CASSGTTSSYEQYF
TRBD1	TRBV2	-	CASRGTGGGSGANVLTF
-	TRBV5-1	-	CASSFLVGGTDTQYF